The entry that follows covers one TCR beta chain sequence. The sample comes from a study of blood T cell repertoires in COVID-19. About the research overall: The United States, Italy and Spain were the sources of the acute and convalescent COVID-19 samples. In each case, the material was cDNA or gDNA derived from T cells, B-cell-depleted T cells, or PBMCs.

V lost 7 bases and J 4 bases, leaving 19 bases between the germline ends. Germline V CDR1 and CDR2: MDHEN, SYDVKM. CDR3 length equals 15 residues. In the source study's methods: Quantification of nucleated cells was approximated via reference gene primer amplification. Libraries were prepared by immunoSEQ multiplex PCR; TCRdb keeps only in-frame clonotypes and omits some of them. V and J calls plus clone size are reproduced from that table; the DNA served to infer D and trimming. This sample has 150,000 to 200,000 clones, with about 77% found just once. The receptor was isolated from an elderly woman with acute or convalescent COVID-19. The sequenced material came from peripheral blood. This chain links TRBV28 with TRBJ1-1; possible D gene TRBD1, 6 bases. CDR3 nucleotide sequence: TGTGCCAGCACCCCCCAGGGGAACAGGGTCACTGAAGCTTTCTTT. It codes for CASTPQGNRVTEAFF.